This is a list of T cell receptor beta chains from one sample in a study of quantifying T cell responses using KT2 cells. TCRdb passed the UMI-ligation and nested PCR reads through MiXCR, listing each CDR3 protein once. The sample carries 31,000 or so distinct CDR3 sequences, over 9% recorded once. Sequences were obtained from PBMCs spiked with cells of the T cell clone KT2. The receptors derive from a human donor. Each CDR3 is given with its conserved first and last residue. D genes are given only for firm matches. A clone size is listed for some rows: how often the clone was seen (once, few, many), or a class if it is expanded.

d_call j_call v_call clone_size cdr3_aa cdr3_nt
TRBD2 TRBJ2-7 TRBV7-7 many CASSFRTSGAYEQYF TGTGCTAGCAGCTTTCGCACTAGCGGGGCCTACGAGCAGTACTTC
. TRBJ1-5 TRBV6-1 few CASSEAVGGNQPQHF TGTGCCAGCAGTGAAGCGGTGGGGGGCAATCAGCCCCAGCATTTT
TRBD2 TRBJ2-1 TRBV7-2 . CASSLTLAGGGNEQFF TGTGCCAGCAGCCTAACACTAGCGGGAGGCGGGAATGAGCAGTTCTTC
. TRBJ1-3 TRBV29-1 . CSVEGGSSLDTIYF TGCAGCGTTGAAGGCGGGAGCTCGTTGGACACCATATATTTT
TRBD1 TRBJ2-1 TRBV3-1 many CASSQQGAATQFF TGTGCCAGCAGCCAACAGGGGGCTGCGACTCAGTTCTTC
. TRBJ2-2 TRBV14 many CASSHKGSGELFF TGTGCCAGCAGCCATAAAGGGTCCGGGGAGCTGTTTTTT
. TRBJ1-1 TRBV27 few CASSLGQHTEAFF TGTGCCAGCAGTCTCGGACAGCACACTGAAGCTTTCTTT
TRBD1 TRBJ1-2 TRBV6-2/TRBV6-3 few CASNPTGSYGYTF TGTGCCAGCAACCCGACAGGGAGCTATGGCTACACCTTC
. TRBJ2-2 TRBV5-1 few CASSLARGAGELFF TGCGCCAGCAGCTTGGCCAGGGGAGCCGGGGAGCTGTTTTTT
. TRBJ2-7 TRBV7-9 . CASSLEGRYEQYF TGTGCCAGCAGCTTAGAGGGACGCTACGAGCAGTACTTC
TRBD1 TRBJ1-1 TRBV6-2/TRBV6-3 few CASSYFMGTGEQAFF TGTGCCAGCAGTTACTTCATGGGGACAGGAGAACAAGCTTTCTTT
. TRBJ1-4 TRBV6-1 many CASSVGRVDEKLFF TGTGCCAGCAGTGTGGGCAGGGTTGATGAAAAACTGTTTTTT
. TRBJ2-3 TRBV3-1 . CASSQDRGTQYF TGTGCCAGCAGCCAAGACCGGGGAACGCAGTATTTT
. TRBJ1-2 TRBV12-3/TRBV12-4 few CASSVGRIYGYTF TGTGCCAGCAGTGTGGGACGGATCTATGGCTACACCTTC
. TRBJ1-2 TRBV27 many CASSLAGDGYTF TGTGCCAGCAGTTTGGCGGGGGATGGCTACACCTTC
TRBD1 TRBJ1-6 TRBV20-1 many CSARMGTADSSPLHF TGCAGTGCTAGGATGGGGACAGCAGATAGTTCACCCCTCCACTTT
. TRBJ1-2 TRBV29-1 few CSVGSNYGYTF TGCAGCGTGGGATCGAACTATGGCTACACCTTC
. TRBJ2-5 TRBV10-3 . CAISEGLANRETQYF TGTGCCATCAGTGAGGGGCTAGCGAACCGAGAGACCCAGTACTTC
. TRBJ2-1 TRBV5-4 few CASSLDLSSYNEQFF TGTGCCAGCAGCTTGGACCTAAGTTCATACAATGAGCAGTTCTTC
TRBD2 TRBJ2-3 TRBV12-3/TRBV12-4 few CASSLLPRRAGPAADTQYF TGTGCCAGCAGTTTATTGCCAAGACGAGCGGGGCCTGCCGCAGATACGCAGTATTTT
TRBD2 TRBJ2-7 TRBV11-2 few CASSNRLAVVSEQYF TGTGCCAGCAGTAACCGACTAGCGGTAGTAAGCGAGCAGTACTTC
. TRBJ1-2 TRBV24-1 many CATSVSGSGYTF TGTGCCACCAGTGTGTCAGGGAGCGGCTACACCTTC
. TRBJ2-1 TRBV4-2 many CASSQEGGPSYNEQFF TGTGCCAGCAGCCAAGAGGGCGGTCCCTCCTACAATGAGCAGTTCTTC
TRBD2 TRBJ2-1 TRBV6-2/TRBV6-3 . CATKGLAAQSNEQFF TGTGCCACTAAGGGACTAGCGGCCCAGTCTAATGAGCAGTTCTTC